This passage covers 2 T cell receptor beta chains from one sample sequenced in a study of cytomegalovirus exposure and HLA in healthy donors. The PCR ran on 60 Vbeta and 13 Jbeta primers. Method: immunoSEQ multiplex PCR; TCRdb's copy keeps in-frame clones and lacks some. The sample yields around 150,000 clones, about 76% seen once. Sequencing was performed on PBMCs. Receptors were obtained from a woman between 40 and 50 years old in good health and CMV-seropositive.

This sequence joins TRBV5-1 and TRBJ2-1, with 8 bases fitting TRBD2. The germline V gene has CDR1 SGHRS and CDR2 YFSETQ. Trimming removed 7 bases from V and 7 bases from J; junction bases left unmatched: 28. This CDR3 has 20 amino acids. Written as DNA, the CDR3 is TGCGCCAGCGAGACCCCATCGGTTCGTTGGCGGGGGGTCCTTAGGAATGAGCAGTTCTTC. This sequence encodes CASETPSVRWRGVLRNEQFF.

The chain is built from TRBV11-2 and TRBJ2-3; TRBD2 is a possible D gene (5 bases). Germline CDR1 and CDR2: SGHAT and FQNNGV. V dropped 4 bases and J dropped 6 bases, with 11 bases sitting between them. This CDR3 region has 13 residues. The CDR3 reads CASSSIGGDTQYF. The CDR3 nucleotides are TGTGCCAGCAGCTCGATAGGCGGGGATACGCAGTATTTT.